The clone carrying this T cell receptor beta chain was seen once. Other DNA variants within this sample encode the same CDR3. This specimen comes from a study of shared clonotypes between healthy human individuals. Per germline, CDR1 SNHLY and CDR2 FYNNEI. The CDR3 runs to 13 residues. The V and J ends lost 3 bases and 1 base respectively, with 4 bases between them. Measured with immunoSEQ multiplex PCR; TCRdb has only the in-frame clones, and not every one. The sample records about 2.4 million clones, around 90% being singletons. What was sequenced was naive CD4+ T cells sorted from blood. The subset was: CD45RA+ positively selected. The chain is built from TRBV2 and TRBJ2-4; the D is unclear. The clonotype originates from a man aged 18 to 29 in good health. The CDR3 DNA sequence: TGTGCCAGCAGTGAGGGGGCCAAAAACATTCAGTACTTC. Residues: CASSEGAKNIQYF.